The 22 T cell receptor beta chains below were found in one sample sequenced in a study of cytomegalovirus exposure and HLA in healthy donors. PCR amplification relied on 60 Vbeta primers (plus 13 Jbeta primers). The method was immunoSEQ multiplex PCR; TCRdb's version includes in-frame clones alone and lacks a portion of them. The sample includes under 200,000 clones, 80% to 90% seen only once; the top ten take roughly 8.8%. The sequencing input was PBMCs. These receptors were taken from a man aged 18-30 years in good health and CMV-seropositive.

J is TRBJ2-3 and V is TRBV18; D gene ambiguous. Trimming stripped 4 bases from V and 2 bases from J, with 13 bases between. Germline CDR1 and CDR2: KGHSH and LQKENI. This CDR3 is built from 15 residues. The CDR3 DNA reads as TGTGCCAGCTCACGGCCGACGGAGAACACAGATACGCAGTATTTT. Protein product: CASSRPTENTDTQYF.

This clone came up once. J is TRBJ2-2 and V is TRBV5-1, with 8 positions matching TRBD1. The germline CDR1 and CDR2 sequences are SGHRS and YFSETQ. This CDR3 comprises 15 residues. J was trimmed by 4 bases and V by 0 bases; bases with no gene match: 2. The DNA for the CDR3 is TGCGCCAGCAGCTTGGAGACAGGGGTCACCGGGGAGCTGTTTTTT. This gives the protein CASSLETGVTGELFF.

The chain uses TRBV18 and TRBJ2-3; 10 bases are a match to TRBD2. V was clipped by 3 bases and J by 3 bases; unmatched bases: 6. Per germline, CDR1 KGHSH and CDR2 LQKENI. This CDR3 contains 16 residues. CDR3 in DNA: TGTGCCAGCTCACCCCTTAGCGGGGGGTGGACAGATACGCAGTATTTT. Translated, it gives CASSPLSGGWTDTQYF.

The V and J genes are TRBV28 and TRBJ2-5, with D maybe TRBD1 (5 bases). This CDR3 comprises 15 residues. Germline V gives CDR1 MDHEN, CDR2 SYDVKM. The V gene lost 6 bases and the J gene lost 0 bases, with 14 bases spanning the gap. The CDR3 bases are TGTGCCAGCAGCCGGGTGGGCAGGGACCAAGAGACCCAGTACTTC. It encodes CASSRVGRDQETQYF.

The chain carries TRBV27 and TRBJ1-1; D gene ambiguous. The CDR3 length is 15 residues. Deletions cut 5 bases from V and 9 bases from J, with 22 bases between. Germline assignment: CDR1 MNHEY and CDR2 SMNVEV (reference sequence). CDR3 loop: CASSPWRGLGGKAFF. The CDR3 nucleotides are TGTGCCAGCAGTCCTTGGCGCGGTCTGGGCGGGAAAGCTTTCTTT.

The chain combines TRBV6-5 with TRBJ1-5; D might be TRBD1 (6 bases). V lost 2 bases, J lost 5 bases, and 13 bases lay in between. Germline loops: CDR1 MNHEY, CDR2 SVGAGI. This CDR3 has 15 residues. Here the CDR3 DNA reads TGTGCCAGCAGTTACGACAGGCGGGGGTATCAGCCCCAGCATTTT. It encodes CASSYDRRGYQPQHF.

The V gene is TRBV14, the J gene TRBJ1-1; TRBD1 aligns across 9 bases. The ends lost 5 bases at V and 11 bases at J; junction bases unmatched: 15. Looked up from germline, CDR1 is SGHDN and CDR2 is FVKESK. This CDR3 has 15 residues. The CDR3 region has the DNA TGTGCCAGCAGCAACATCTACAGGGGGCGAATAGCGGCTTTCTTT. Its protein product is CASSNIYRGRIAAFF.

The table lists this clone with a few counts. The CDR3 region has the DNA TGTGCCAGCAGTGAACAGGGGACAATTGAAGCTTTCTTT. As protein: CASSEQGTIEAFF. This sequence joins TRBV6-5 and TRBJ1-1, with 7 positions matching TRBD1. The CDR3 is 13 amino acids. In germline, CDR1 is MNHEY, CDR2 SVGAGI. J lost 7 bases, V lost 5 bases, and 7 bases had no gene match.

This rearrangement joins TRBV28 to TRBJ1-1; TRBD1 agrees at 7 bases. After removal of 5 bases from V and 3 bases from J, the junction contained 6 bases not matched to a gene. The length of the CDR3 is 14 residues. CDR1 is MDHEN, CDR2 SYDVKM, per germline. The CDR3 spells CASSLIDRDTEAFF. The CDR3 nucleotides are TGTGCCAGCAGTCTAATTGACAGGGACACTGAAGCTTTCTTT.

The chain links TRBV30 to TRBJ1-4, with TRBD1 as a possible D gene (5 bases). From germline, CDR1 is GTSNPN and CDR2 SVGIG (reference sequence). The CDR3 contains 13 residues. V lost 4 bases to trimming and J lost 5 bases, with 11 bases between them. The CDR3 DNA reads as TGTGCCTGGAACAGGAGACAGAATGAAAAACTGTTTTTT. Its translation is CAWNRRQNEKLFF.

CDR3 bases: TGTGCCAGCAGATCTAGCGGGGGGGCGGTAGAGACCCAGTACTTC. Translating it yields CASRSSGGAVETQYF. The V and J genes are TRBV5-6 and TRBJ2-5; 12 bases line up with TRBD2. The CDR3 has 15 residues. The germline CDR1 and CDR2 sequences are SGHDT and YYEEEE. Trimming took 5 bases from V and 4 from J; bases not matched to a gene: 6.

This chain connects TRBV18 to TRBJ1-4, with D uncertain. Germline V gives CDR1 KGHSH, CDR2 LQKENI. The CDR3 is made up of 14 amino acids. V shed 3 bases and J shed 10 bases, with 15 bases lying between them. The CDR3 loop is CASSPTGSEVKLFF. The CDR3, as DNA: TGTGCCAGCTCACCGACGGGATCTGAGGTAAAACTGTTTTTT.

This clone has a single count. This rearrangement joins TRBV10-1 to TRBJ2-1; TRBD2 is a possible D gene (5 bases). Germline CDR1 is WNHNN and CDR2 is SYGVQD (reference sequence). Trimming removed 5 bases from V and 0 bases from J, with 11 bases in between. This CDR3 comprises 15 residues. The CDR3 spells CASSPSGSSYNEQFF. The CDR3 nucleotides are TGCGCCAGCAGTCCCTCGGGGAGCTCCTACAATGAGCAGTTCTTC.

V gene TRBV4-3 combines with J gene TRBJ2-3, with D perhaps matching TRBD2 (7 bases). CDR3 length equals 15 residues. Germline V gives CDR1 LGHNA, CDR2 YSLEER. V shed 3 bases and J shed 2 bases, with 12 bases lying between them. CDR3 amino acids: CASSQGAGATDTQYF. The CDR3 region has the DNA TGCGCCAGCAGCCAGGGGGCGGGGGCCACAGATACGCAGTATTTT.

The rearrangement joins TRBV30 to TRBJ1-3, with 7 bases lining up with TRBD1. V shed 5 bases, J shed 2 bases, and the junction held 6 bases outside the gene matches. This CDR3 contains 14 residues. Per the germline V gene, CDR1 is GTSNPN and CDR2 is SVGIG (reference sequence). CDR3: CAWETGPAGNTIYF. The CDR3 DNA is TGTGCCTGGGAGACAGGGCCTGCTGGAAACACCATATATTTT. Looking up the rest from reference TRBV30 and TRBJ1-3 gives the full variable domain: SQTIHQWPATLVQPVGSPLSLECTVEGTSNPNLYWYRQAAGRGLQLLFYSVGIGQISSEVPQNLSASRPQDRQFILSSKKLLLSDSGFYLCAWETGPAGNTIYFGEGSWLTVV.

This CDR3 reads CASSLGAYEQYF. The CDR3 nucleotides are TGTGCCAGCAGCTTAGGAGCCTACGAGCAGTACTTC. The J gene is TRBJ2-7, the V gene TRBV11-2; no definite D call. From germline, CDR1 is SGHAT and CDR2 FQNNGV. Trimming stripped 1 base from V and 2 bases from J, with 3 bases between. The CDR3 totals 12 residues.

V gene TRBV9 combines with J gene TRBJ1-1, with unresolved D. Trimming pared 0 bases from V and 5 bases from J, leaving 8 bases between. CDR3 size: 13 residues. From germline, CDR1 is SGDLS and CDR2 YYNGEE. The CDR3 reads CASSVGGMTEAFF. CDR3 nucleotide sequence: TGTGCCAGCAGCGTAGGCGGGATGACTGAAGCTTTCTTT.

The V and J genes are TRBV5-4 and TRBJ2-4; 8 positions agree with TRBD2. Germline V CDR1 and CDR2: SGHNT, YYREEE (reference sequence). The CDR3 totals 15 residues. The J segment lost 10 bases and the V segment lost 4 bases, leaving 13 bases of the junction unmatched. The CDR3: CASSPRASRGGIQYF. The CDR3 region has the DNA TGTGCCAGCAGCCCACGGGCCTCACGGGGGGGGATTCAGTACTTC.

This clone was seen a handful of times. The chain is built from TRBV4-1 and TRBJ2-2; D is perhaps TRBD2 (5 bases). The CDR3 has 14 amino acids. The germline CDR1 and CDR2 sequences are MGHRA and YSYEKL. V was cut by 2 bases and J by 6 bases, with 10 bases left in between. CDR3 loop: CASSQTPAAGELFF. The CDR3 DNA is TGCGCCAGCAGCCAAACTCCAGCGGCCGGGGAGCTGTTTTTT.

This clone was seen once. This chain links TRBV5-6 with TRBJ2-5; TRBD2 aligns across 8 bases. V gave up 4 bases and J gave up 9 bases; unmatched junction bases: 14. This CDR3 comprises 15 residues. Per germline, CDR1 SGHDT and CDR2 YYEEEE. The CDR3 sequence is CASSTRGAGVAAQYF. DNA for the CDR3: TGTGCCAGCAGCACGCGGGGGGCCGGGGTTGCCGCCCAGTACTTC.

J is TRBJ1-5 and V is TRBV4-2, with D unclear. The germline V and J ends were trimmed by 0 bases and 9 bases, with 18 bases remaining between them. CDR1 is LGHNA, CDR2 YNFKEQ, per germline. The CDR3 extends over 16 amino acids. The CDR3 bases are TGTGCCAGCAGCCAAGAAATGAACCGACACTTTTCGCCCCAGCATTTT. This gives the protein CASSQEMNRHFSPQHF.

The gene calls are TRBV2 and TRBJ2-5; no definite D call. The J call may be incorrect, as the DNA end agrees better with TRBJ2-7. Germline V gene data show CDR1 as SNHLY and CDR2 as FYNNEI. This CDR3 is 11 amino acids long. For the CDR3, the DNA is TGTGCCAGCAGCTCGCACTACGAGCAGTACTTC. This codes for CASSSHYEQYF.